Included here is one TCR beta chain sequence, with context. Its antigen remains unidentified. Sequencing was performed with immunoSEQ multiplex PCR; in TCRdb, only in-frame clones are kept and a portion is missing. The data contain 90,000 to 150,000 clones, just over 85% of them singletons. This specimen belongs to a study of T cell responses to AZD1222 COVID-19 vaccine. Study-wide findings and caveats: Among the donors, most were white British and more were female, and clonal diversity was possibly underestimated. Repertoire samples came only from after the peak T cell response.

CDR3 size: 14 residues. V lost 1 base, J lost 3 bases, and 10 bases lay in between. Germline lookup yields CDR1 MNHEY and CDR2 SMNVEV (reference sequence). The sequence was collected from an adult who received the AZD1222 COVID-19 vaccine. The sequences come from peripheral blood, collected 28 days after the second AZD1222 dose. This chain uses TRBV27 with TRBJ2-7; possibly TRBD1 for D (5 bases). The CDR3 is CASSLWQGNYEQYF. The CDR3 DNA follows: TGTGCCAGCAGTTTATGGCAGGGTAACTACGAGCAGTACTTC.